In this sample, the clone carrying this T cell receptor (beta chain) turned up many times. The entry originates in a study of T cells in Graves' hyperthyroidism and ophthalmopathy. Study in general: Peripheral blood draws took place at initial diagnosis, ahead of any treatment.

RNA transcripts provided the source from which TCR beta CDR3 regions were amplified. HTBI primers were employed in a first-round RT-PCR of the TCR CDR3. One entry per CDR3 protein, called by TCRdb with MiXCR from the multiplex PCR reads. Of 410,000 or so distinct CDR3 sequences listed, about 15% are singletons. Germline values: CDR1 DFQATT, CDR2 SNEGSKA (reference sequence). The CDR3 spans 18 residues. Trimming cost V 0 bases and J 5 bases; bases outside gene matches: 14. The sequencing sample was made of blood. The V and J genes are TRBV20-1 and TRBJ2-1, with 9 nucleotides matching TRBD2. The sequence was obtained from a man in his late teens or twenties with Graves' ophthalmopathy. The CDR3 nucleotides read TGCAGTGCTAGAGATCGTTTAGACAGGACTAGCGCGAACAATGAGCAGTTCTTC. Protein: CSARDRLDRTSANNEQFF.